The rows below give T cell receptor beta chains drawn from one sample of a study of CD8 T cells in Susac syndrome. Using its own MiXCR run on the immunoSEQ multiplex PCR reads, TCRdb lists one record per CDR3 protein. The data hold some 200,000 distinct CDR3 sequences, with roughly 96% observed a single time. The specimen sequenced was CD4+ T cells from PBMCs. The receptors shown here come from a human donor with multiple sclerosis. CDR3s include the opening cysteine and the closing phenylalanine or tryptophan. The D gene is left open where the match is weak. The size field is filled for only some rows; it gives once, few, many or a size class.

v_gene	abundance	d_gene	j_gene	CDR3nt	CDR3aa
TRBV20-1	.	TRBD2	TRBJ2-5	TGCAGTGCTCCCTTAGCGGGGGGCCAAGAGACCCAGTACTTC	CSAPLAGGQETQYF
TRBV6-2/TRBV6-3	.	.	TRBJ1-5	TGTGCCAGCAGTTACCAGGGGATTAATCAGCCCCAGCATTTT	CASSYQGINQPQHF
TRBV20-1	.	TRBD2	TRBJ2-1	TGCAGTGTCATACGGTCTAGCGGGACCTACAATGAGCAGTTCTTC	CSVIRSSGTYNEQFF
TRBV10-3	.	.	TRBJ1-1	TGTGCCATCATATGTCGGTTCGGCAGGGTAAACACTGAAGCTTTCTTT	CAIICRFGRVNTEAFF
TRBV3-1	.	.	TRBJ2-2	TGTGCCAGCAGCCCGAAAGCGGTATCTAACACCGGGGAGCTGTTTTTT	CASSPKAVSNTGELFF
TRBV3-1	.	.	TRBJ2-5	TGTGCCAGCAGCCAACTGTACCAAGAGACCCAGTACTTC	CASSQLYQETQYF
TRBV3-1	.	.	TRBJ1-2	TGTGCCAGCAGCCATGCGGGCCATTTGAGCTACACCTTC	CASSHAGHLSYTF
TRBV20-1	.	.	TRBJ2-1	TGCAGTGCTAGAGACAAGAGCGGCCACTCCTACAATGAGCAGTTCTTC	CSARDKSGHSYNEQFF
TRBV7-3	.	TRBD1	TRBJ2-1	TGTGCCAGCACCCCCTCCGGGGACAGCTACAATGAGCAGTTCTTC	CASTPSGDSYNEQFF
TRBV5-6	once	TRBD2	TRBJ2-4	TGTGCCAGCAGCTGGAGCGGGGGTGGAGACATTCAGTACTTC	CASSWSGGGDIQYF